Given below is one T cell receptor beta chain in context. The antigen remains unidentified. This entry comes from a study of T cell repertoires in cytomegalovirus infection. Study as a whole: Through public TCR beta signatures, both CMV infection and matching HLA type were indicated.

This CDR3 contains 15 residues. Germline V lookup: CDR1 LNHDA, CDR2 SQIVND (reference sequence). Trimming removed 5 bases at V and 10 bases at J, with 18 bases between. Findings and limits, study-wide: CMV carriers having the relevant HLA were flagged by cumulative public TCR beta family frequency. Dominating the ex vivo response were HLA-C-restricted CMV-specific TCR beta clonotypes.

From the reads, TCRdb called clonotypes with MiXCR, one entry per CDR3 protein. The sample records approximately 150,000 distinct CDR3 sequences, 5.5% to 7% being singletons. This TCR was sampled from a human donor in good health (CMV status not recorded). Some clones in this sample may be carry-over from other donors' samples. What was sequenced was PBMCs. The genes are TRBV19 and TRBJ1-6; D gene ambiguous. The CDR3 DNA sequence: TGTGCCAGTAGTCCCCGGGCAGAGGGCCGGTCACCCCTCCACTTT. Translated, it gives CASSPRAEGRSPLHF.